This TCR beta chain was retrieved from a study of cytomegalovirus exposure and HLA in healthy donors. Sequenced by immunoSEQ multiplex PCR; TCRdb stores in-frame clones only, minus some. The table shows 200,000 to 250,000 clones, with around 78% occurring only once. J gave up 3 bases and V 10 bases, and 4 bases lay outside the gene matches. Germline lookup yields CDR1 ENHRY and CDR2 SYGVKD. The length of the CDR3 is 13 residues. Material: PBMCs. This TCR derives from a woman in her late teens or twenties in good health and CMV-seronegative. The V call is TRBV10-3, the J call TRBJ2-1, with TRBD2 matching 9 bases. Here the CDR3 DNA reads TGTGCCACCCAGCGGGAGGTCTACAATGAGCAGTTCTTC. As protein: CATQREVYNEQFF.